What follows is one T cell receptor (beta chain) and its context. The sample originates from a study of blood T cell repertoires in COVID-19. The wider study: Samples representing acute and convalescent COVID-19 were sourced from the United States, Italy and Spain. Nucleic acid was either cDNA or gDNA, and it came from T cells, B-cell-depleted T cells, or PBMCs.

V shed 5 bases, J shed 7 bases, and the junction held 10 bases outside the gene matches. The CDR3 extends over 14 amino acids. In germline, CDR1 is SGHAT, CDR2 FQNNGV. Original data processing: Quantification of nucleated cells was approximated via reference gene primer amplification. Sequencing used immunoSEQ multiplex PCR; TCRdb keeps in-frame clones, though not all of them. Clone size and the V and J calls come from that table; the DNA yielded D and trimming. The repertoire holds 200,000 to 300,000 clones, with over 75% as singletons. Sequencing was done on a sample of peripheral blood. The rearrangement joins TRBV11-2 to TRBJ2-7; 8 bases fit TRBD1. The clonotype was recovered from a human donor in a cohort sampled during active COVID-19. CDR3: CASSVQRTGREQYF. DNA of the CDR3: TGTGCCAGCAGCGTTCAAAGGACAGGGAGGGAGCAGTACTTC. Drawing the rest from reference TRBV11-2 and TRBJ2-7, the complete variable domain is EAGVAQSPRYKIIEKRQSVAFWCNPISGHATLYWYQQILGQGPKLLIQFQNNGVVDDSQLPKDRFSAERLKGVDSTLKIQPAKLEDSAVYLCASSVQRTGREQYFGPGTRLTVT.